Given below is one TCR beta chain in context. The antigen remains unidentified. This specimen belongs to a study of regulatory T cells in long-lasting Graves disease. Whole-study results and caveats: Gene preferences differed: TRBV28, TRBJ1-2, TRBJ2-5 in persistent cases.

V lost 2 bases, J lost 4 bases, and 5 bases lay in between. The V gene's germline CDR1 is SGHTA and CDR2 FQGNSA. The CDR3 spans 12 residues. Combining iRepertoire HTBI primers with Arm-PCR of CDR3 regions, the authors built TCR beta libraries. TCRdb re-called the multiplex PCR reads through MiXCR, storing one row per CDR3 protein. In the table there are about 340,000 distinct CDR3 sequences, 15% to 20% of which are singletons. Time point of the sample: persistent/refractory GD, antithyroid drugs over 5 years with positive TRAb. Preparation of the TCR library used RNA extracted from PBMCs. Patients came from an endocrinology department in Xi'an, China. Peripheral blood, around 9.9 milliliters per patient, was collected in EDTA tubes.

The source is a female donor with Graves disease. The input for sequencing was peripheral blood mononuclear cells (PBMCs), taken when the disease was refractory, from a patient treated with antithyroid drugs. The gene calls are TRBV7-2 and TRBJ1-2; D is unresolved. The CDR3 sequence: CASSLRPYGYTF. The CDR3, as DNA: TGTGCCAGCAGCTTACGCCCCTATGGCTACACCTTC.